These T cell receptor beta chains were read from a single sample in a study of blood T cell repertoires in COVID-19. The repertoire was sequenced with immunoSEQ multiplex PCR; TCRdb's copy has only in-frame clones and lacks some. The table shows 200,000 to 250,000 clones, with around 86% occurring only once. Sequenced sample: PBMCs or T cells enriched from blood (not recorded which). Source of these receptors: a woman aged 40 to 55 with acute COVID-19. The CDR3 runs from the conserved cysteine through the conserved F or W. The order of the fields is clone size, V gene, J gene, D gene, CDR3 DNA, CDR3 protein. The D gene is left open where the match is weak. A clone size is listed for some rows: how often the clone was seen (once, few, many), or a class if it is expanded.

clone size: .; V gene: TRBV20-1; J gene: TRBJ1-3; D gene: .; CDR3 DNA: TGCAGTGCCGAGCGTGGAAACACCATATATTTT; CDR3 protein: CSAERGNTIYF
clone size: .; V gene: TRBV6-1; J gene: TRBJ1-2; D gene: TRBD1; CDR3 DNA: TGTGCCAGCAGTGAAAATAGACAGGGGATTGGAGGCTACACCTTC; CDR3 protein: CASSENRQGIGGYTF
clone size: few; V gene: TRBV29-1; J gene: TRBJ2-1; D gene: TRBD1; CDR3 DNA: TGCAGCGTTGCGGGCGGACAGGGGATCAATGAGCAGTTCTTC; CDR3 protein: CSVAGGQGINEQFF
clone size: .; V gene: TRBV5-1; J gene: TRBJ1-1; D gene: .; CDR3 DNA: TGCGCCAGCAGCTTGGACGGGGACACTGAAGCTTTCTTT; CDR3 protein: CASSLDGDTEAFF
clone size: .; V gene: TRBV2; J gene: TRBJ2-2; D gene: .; CDR3 DNA: TGTGCCAGCAGTGAACGGTCCCAACCCCCCCATCCGAACACCGGGGAGCTGTTTTTT; CDR3 protein: CASSERSQPPHPNTGELFF
clone size: few; V gene: TRBV25-1; J gene: TRBJ1-2; D gene: .; CDR3 DNA: TGTGCCAGCAGTGAGGCTGGGGCGCCCTATGGCTACACCTTC; CDR3 protein: CASSEAGAPYGYTF
clone size: .; V gene: TRBV7-2; J gene: TRBJ1-1; D gene: TRBD1; CDR3 DNA: TGTGCCAGCAGCCCCCGACAGGGTACGAACACTGAAGCTTTCTTT; CDR3 protein: CASSPRQGTNTEAFF
clone size: .; V gene: TRBV5-1; J gene: TRBJ1-1; D gene: .; CDR3 DNA: TGCGCCAGCAGGCCAGGATCCCAAACCTTGGACACTGAAGCTTTCTTT; CDR3 protein: CASRPGSQTLDTEAFF
clone size: .; V gene: TRBV5-1; J gene: TRBJ1-2; D gene: TRBD1; CDR3 DNA: TGCGCCAGCAGCGGTGACAGGGGCTTCGACTATGGCTACACCTTC; CDR3 protein: CASSGDRGFDYGYTF
clone size: .; V gene: TRBV29-1; J gene: TRBJ1-1; D gene: .; CDR3 DNA: TGCAGCGTTGAAGATATGCAGGGATCTGAAGCTTTCTTT; CDR3 protein: CSVEDMQGSEAFF
clone size: .; V gene: TRBV2; J gene: TRBJ1-5; D gene: TRBD1; CDR3 DNA: TGTGCCAGCCACCGGGACAGAAATCAGCCCCAGCATTTT; CDR3 protein: CASHRDRNQPQHF
clone size: .; V gene: TRBV29-1; J gene: TRBJ1-6; D gene: TRBD1; CDR3 DNA: TGCAGCGTACCGACAGGGAGCGGGGGGAATTCACCCCTCCACTTT; CDR3 protein: CSVPTGSGGNSPLHF
clone size: .; V gene: TRBV9; J gene: TRBJ2-7; D gene: TRBD2; CDR3 DNA: TGTGCCAGCAGCGTAGCAGCGGGAGGCCCCCATGGGTACGAGCAGTACTTC; CDR3 protein: CASSVAAGGPHGYEQYF
clone size: once; V gene: TRBV21-1; J gene: TRBJ1-5; D gene: .; CDR3 DNA: TGTGCCAGCAGCAAAGCGCTGTCCGGGGATAAGTATCAGCCCCAGCATTTT; CDR3 protein: CASSKALSGDKYQPQHF
clone size: few; V gene: TRBV12-3/TRBV12-4; J gene: TRBJ1-5; D gene: .; CDR3 DNA: TGTGCCAGCACCCGGGGAGGCGAAGGGCCCCAGCATTTT; CDR3 protein: CASTRGGEGPQHF
clone size: .; V gene: TRBV28; J gene: TRBJ1-2; D gene: TRBD1; CDR3 DNA: TGTGCCAGCAGTGACGACGGGACAGGGTACTATGGCTACACCTTC; CDR3 protein: CASSDDGTGYYGYTF
clone size: few; V gene: TRBV7-9; J gene: TRBJ1-2; D gene: .; CDR3 DNA: TGTGCCAGCAGCTTGGCGGATTCCGGCTACACCTTC; CDR3 protein: CASSLADSGYTF
clone size: .; V gene: TRBV7-2; J gene: TRBJ1-4; D gene: .; CDR3 DNA: TGTGCCAGCAGCCCTCGGGAGGGTGGCCTCAAGTCGAATGAAAAACTGTTTTTT; CDR3 protein: CASSPREGGLKSNEKLFF
clone size: .; V gene: TRBV3-1/TRBV3-2; J gene: TRBJ2-5; D gene: .; CDR3 DNA: TGTGCCAGCAGCGGTAGTCGGGGGTCCCCACAAGAGACCCAGTACTTC; CDR3 protein: CASSGSRGSPQETQYF
clone size: .; V gene: TRBV27; J gene: TRBJ1-1; D gene: TRBD1; CDR3 DNA: TGTGCCAGCAGTTTGGGACAGACAGGTGAAGCTTTCTTT; CDR3 protein: CASSLGQTGEAFF
clone size: .; V gene: TRBV3-1/TRBV3-2; J gene: TRBJ1-2; D gene: .; CDR3 DNA: TGTGCCAGCAGCGTCCACGACAGCGTTTATGGCTACACCTTC; CDR3 protein: CASSVHDSVYGYTF
clone size: .; V gene: TRBV6-5; J gene: TRBJ2-3; D gene: TRBD2; CDR3 DNA: TGTGCCAGCAGTTACGAGCGGGGGGCCCCAGATACGCAGTATTTT; CDR3 protein: CASSYERGAPDTQYF
clone size: .; V gene: TRBV25-1; J gene: TRBJ1-3; D gene: .; CDR3 DNA: TGTGCCAGCAGTGAGGACGGACTCTCTGGAAACACCATATATTTT; CDR3 protein: CASSEDGLSGNTIYF
clone size: once; V gene: TRBV29-1; J gene: TRBJ2-1; D gene: TRBD1; CDR3 DNA: TGCAGCTTACAGGGGTCCGAAGACAATGAGCAGTTCTTC; CDR3 protein: CSLQGSEDNEQFF
clone size: .; V gene: TRBV27; J gene: TRBJ1-2; D gene: TRBD1; CDR3 DNA: TGTGCCAGCAGTTTTGTAGGGGGCGCCGACTATGGCTACACCTTC; CDR3 protein: CASSFVGGADYGYTF
clone size: .; V gene: TRBV18; J gene: TRBJ1-2; D gene: .; CDR3 DNA: TGTGCCAGCTCACCGCAAAGGTTGGACAGAGCTAACTATGGCTACACCTTC; CDR3 protein: CASSPQRLDRANYGYTF
clone size: .; V gene: TRBV9; J gene: TRBJ2-3; D gene: .; CDR3 DNA: TGTGCCAGCAGCGTACAGGGCACAGATACGCAGTATTTT; CDR3 protein: CASSVQGTDTQYF
clone size: .; V gene: TRBV27; J gene: TRBJ1-2; D gene: TRBD1; CDR3 DNA: TGTGCCAGCAGTCCAACCGCCGGCAGGGGGTATGGTGGCTACACCTTC; CDR3 protein: CASSPTAGRGYGGYTF
clone size: .; V gene: TRBV6-2/TRBV6-3; J gene: TRBJ1-1; D gene: .; CDR3 DNA: TGTGCCAGCAGTTACTCGACGGGATCTGAAGCTTTCTTT; CDR3 protein: CASSYSTGSEAFF
clone size: .; V gene: TRBV18; J gene: TRBJ2-1; D gene: TRBD1; CDR3 DNA: TGTGCCAGCTCTCCCGGGACAGGCTTGTCCAATGAGCAGTTCTTC; CDR3 protein: CASSPGTGLSNEQFF
clone size: .; V gene: TRBV28; J gene: TRBJ1-6; D gene: TRBD1; CDR3 DNA: TGTGCCAGCAGTTTTGCCCCATCGACAGGGAGAAATTCACCCCTCCACTTT; CDR3 protein: CASSFAPSTGRNSPLHF
clone size: .; V gene: TRBV18; J gene: TRBJ1-4; D gene: .; CDR3 DNA: TGTGCCAGCTCACCGACAGAGTCTGCAACTAATGAAAAACTGTTTTTT; CDR3 protein: CASSPTESATNEKLFF
clone size: .; V gene: TRBV5-1; J gene: TRBJ2-3; D gene: .; CDR3 DNA: TGCGCCAGCAGCACGGGGGACTTCCTAACAGATACGCAGTATTTT; CDR3 protein: CASSTGDFLTDTQYF
clone size: .; V gene: TRBV19; J gene: TRBJ1-1; D gene: TRBD1; CDR3 DNA: TGTGCCAGTAGTACGACAGGGGGAGCGAACACTGAAGCTTTCTTT; CDR3 protein: CASSTTGGANTEAFF
clone size: .; V gene: TRBV5-1; J gene: TRBJ1-4; D gene: TRBD1; CDR3 DNA: TGCGCCAGCAGCCGGAAGGGACAGGGGGCGGCCACTAATGAAAAACTGTTTTTT; CDR3 protein: CASSRKGQGAATNEKLFF
clone size: .; V gene: TRBV18; J gene: TRBJ2-3; D gene: .; CDR3 DNA: TGTGCCAGCTCTCCGGGAATCGGCACAGATACGCAGTATTTT; CDR3 protein: CASSPGIGTDTQYF
clone size: .; V gene: TRBV7-6; J gene: TRBJ2-3; D gene: .; CDR3 DNA: TGTGCCAGCCCCCCCGGGCGGGGAACAGATACGCAGTATTTT; CDR3 protein: CASPPGRGTDTQYF
clone size: .; V gene: TRBV19; J gene: TRBJ2-2; D gene: .; CDR3 DNA: TGTGCCAGTAGTATGACTACCTACACCGGGGAGCTGTTTTTT; CDR3 protein: CASSMTTYTGELFF
clone size: .; V gene: TRBV18; J gene: TRBJ1-1; D gene: .; CDR3 DNA: TGTGCCAGCTCGCCAAATAAGAACACTGAAGCTTTCTTT; CDR3 protein: CASSPNKNTEAFF
clone size: .; V gene: TRBV12-5; J gene: TRBJ2-1; D gene: TRBD2; CDR3 DNA: TGTGCTAGTGGTTCGGGACTAGCTTTGTACAATGAGCAGTTCTTC; CDR3 protein: CASGSGLALYNEQFF
clone size: .; V gene: TRBV7-9; J gene: TRBJ1-1; D gene: .; CDR3 DNA: TGTGCCAGCAGTTCCGGAAGGGTCGGGGGTATCTCCAACACTGAAGCTTTCTTT; CDR3 protein: CASSSGRVGGISNTEAFF
clone size: few; V gene: TRBV29-1; J gene: TRBJ1-1; D gene: .; CDR3 DNA: TGCAGCGTTGTAAGTCACGGGGGTAGGGACACTGAAGCTTTCTTT; CDR3 protein: CSVVSHGGRDTEAFF
clone size: .; V gene: TRBV13; J gene: TRBJ2-7; D gene: .; CDR3 DNA: TGTGCCAGCAGCCCCGGACAGTCCCTCTCCTACGAGCAGTACTTC; CDR3 protein: CASSPGQSLSYEQYF
clone size: .; V gene: TRBV7-9; J gene: TRBJ1-5; D gene: TRBD1; CDR3 DNA: TGTGCCAGCAGTTCAACAGGGGCTCAGCCCCAGCATTTT; CDR3 protein: CASSSTGAQPQHF
clone size: .; V gene: TRBV5-1; J gene: TRBJ1-3; D gene: .; CDR3 DNA: TGCGCCAGCAGCTTGGCCCCATCGGTTTCCCCCTCTGGAAACACCATATATTTT; CDR3 protein: CASSLAPSVSPSGNTIYF
clone size: .; V gene: TRBV7-9; J gene: TRBJ1-3; D gene: .; CDR3 DNA: TGTGCCAGCAGCTTACCCAGGCACACCATATATTTT; CDR3 protein: CASSLPRHTIYF
clone size: .; V gene: TRBV6-5; J gene: TRBJ1-4; D gene: TRBD1; CDR3 DNA: TGTGCCAGCAGTTCGCAGGGGGGTGAAAAACTGTTTTTT; CDR3 protein: CASSSQGGEKLFF